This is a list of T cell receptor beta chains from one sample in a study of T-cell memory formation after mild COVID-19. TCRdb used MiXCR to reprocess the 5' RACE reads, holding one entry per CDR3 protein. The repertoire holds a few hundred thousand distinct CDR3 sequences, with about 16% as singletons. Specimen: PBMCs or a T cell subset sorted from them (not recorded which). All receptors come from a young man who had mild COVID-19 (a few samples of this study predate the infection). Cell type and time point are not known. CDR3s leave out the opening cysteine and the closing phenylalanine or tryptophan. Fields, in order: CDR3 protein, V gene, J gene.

CDR3aa: SATERGGVWNEQF
v_gene: TRBV20-1
j_gene: TRBJ2-1

CDR3aa: ASSSGLNPDTQY
v_gene: TRBV7-3
j_gene: TRBJ2-3

CDR3aa: ASTDTGGNQPQH
v_gene: TRBV12-3/TRBV12-4
j_gene: TRBJ1-5

CDR3aa: ASSQLLAGAADTQY
v_gene: TRBV4-1
j_gene: TRBJ2-3

CDR3aa: ASSFQGAREQY
v_gene: TRBV5-1
j_gene: TRBJ2-7

CDR3aa: ASSYGVGRTNTEAF
v_gene: TRBV27
j_gene: TRBJ1-1

CDR3aa: ASSFFGQGAEAF
v_gene: TRBV12-3/TRBV12-4
j_gene: TRBJ1-1

CDR3aa: ASSPPEAAGADTQY
v_gene: TRBV4-2
j_gene: TRBJ2-3

CDR3aa: SARSPGTGSEKLF
v_gene: TRBV20-1
j_gene: TRBJ1-4

CDR3aa: SAGGIALSQY
v_gene: TRBV29-1
j_gene: TRBJ2-5

CDR3aa: ASRPDRGINEQY
v_gene: TRBV5-1
j_gene: TRBJ2-7

CDR3aa: ASSQETGWNNEQF
v_gene: TRBV3-1
j_gene: TRBJ2-1

CDR3aa: ASSVSGTVNEQF
v_gene: TRBV9
j_gene: TRBJ2-1

CDR3aa: ASSFSGDYEKLF
v_gene: TRBV5-1
j_gene: TRBJ1-4

CDR3aa: ASSREGQKTEAF
v_gene: TRBV4-1
j_gene: TRBJ1-1

CDR3aa: ASSLLGQKNEKLF
v_gene: TRBV16
j_gene: TRBJ1-4

CDR3aa: SAQGGAGGYT
v_gene: TRBV20-1
j_gene: TRBJ1-2

CDR3aa: ASSQDFEGFNTEAF
v_gene: TRBV4-3
j_gene: TRBJ1-1

CDR3aa: ASSFLPGISQSYNEQF
v_gene: TRBV11-2
j_gene: TRBJ2-1

CDR3aa: ASSLSRLAGGPDTQY
v_gene: TRBV27
j_gene: TRBJ2-3

CDR3aa: ASSSLDVAVLQETQY
v_gene: TRBV7-9
j_gene: TRBJ2-5

CDR3aa: ASSSDRGREAF
v_gene: TRBV7-9
j_gene: TRBJ1-1

CDR3aa: ASSPGQGSQPQH
v_gene: TRBV2
j_gene: TRBJ1-5

CDR3aa: ATGSGETQY
v_gene: TRBV6-5
j_gene: TRBJ2-5

CDR3aa: ASSFGRQPQH
v_gene: TRBV5-1
j_gene: TRBJ1-5

CDR3aa: ASSLRGTGVGETQY
v_gene: TRBV7-6
j_gene: TRBJ2-5

CDR3aa: AICKGQSNSPLH
v_gene: TRBV10-3
j_gene: TRBJ1-6

CDR3aa: ASSLDRGGNEQY
v_gene: TRBV5-1
j_gene: TRBJ2-7

CDR3aa: ASSFSGRDDEKLF
v_gene: TRBV11-2
j_gene: TRBJ1-4

CDR3aa: ASSVDWTGRDSPLH
v_gene: TRBV9
j_gene: TRBJ1-6

CDR3aa: ATTNRGPVGETQY
v_gene: TRBV7-8
j_gene: TRBJ2-5

CDR3aa: ASSYGAWGEQY
v_gene: TRBV7-6
j_gene: TRBJ2-7

CDR3aa: ASSAGSSSNQPQH
v_gene: TRBV12-3/TRBV12-4
j_gene: TRBJ1-5

CDR3aa: SPVVLGEQY
v_gene: TRBV29-1
j_gene: TRBJ2-7

CDR3aa: SAPYSPGTRYHYEQY
v_gene: TRBV20-1
j_gene: TRBJ2-7

CDR3aa: ASSFTGGEQF
v_gene: TRBV7-8
j_gene: TRBJ2-1

CDR3aa: ASSFTSSLSEAF
v_gene: TRBV27
j_gene: TRBJ1-1

CDR3aa: AISESPVGPQSYEQY
v_gene: TRBV10-3
j_gene: TRBJ2-7

CDR3aa: ASSYSDGGEKLF
v_gene: TRBV6-5
j_gene: TRBJ1-4

CDR3aa: ASSFNRGPMTQY
v_gene: TRBV11-2
j_gene: TRBJ2-5

CDR3aa: ASSFPGGTTDTQY
v_gene: TRBV7-2
j_gene: TRBJ2-3

CDR3aa: ASSGSSTWVNTGELF
v_gene: TRBV19
j_gene: TRBJ2-2

CDR3aa: ASSSSKGGHEKLF
v_gene: TRBV12-3/TRBV12-4
j_gene: TRBJ1-4

CDR3aa: SASEGEQF
v_gene: TRBV20-1
j_gene: TRBJ2-1

CDR3aa: AISDPGTSGGIYEQY
v_gene: TRBV10-3
j_gene: TRBJ2-7

CDR3aa: ASSSLGRSSGNTIY
v_gene: TRBV6-6
j_gene: TRBJ1-3

CDR3aa: ASSQDSRQGGADTQY
v_gene: TRBV4-2
j_gene: TRBJ2-3

CDR3aa: ASSLGLVGSYNSPLH
v_gene: TRBV12-3/TRBV12-4
j_gene: TRBJ1-6

CDR3aa: SAKISGGLTGELF
v_gene: TRBV20-1
j_gene: TRBJ2-2

CDR3aa: ASSQGQGYNEQF
v_gene: TRBV4-1
j_gene: TRBJ2-1

CDR3aa: SALNRDGGNQPQH
v_gene: TRBV20-1
j_gene: TRBJ1-5

CDR3aa: ASSASGVSGANVLT
v_gene: TRBV28
j_gene: TRBJ2-6

CDR3aa: ASSFSDPEAQY
v_gene: TRBV7-2
j_gene: TRBJ2-5

CDR3aa: ASSSTQGRGPVQPQH
v_gene: TRBV6-5
j_gene: TRBJ1-5

CDR3aa: SVRQGEAF
v_gene: TRBV29-1
j_gene: TRBJ1-1

CDR3aa: ASSPRTPSYEQY
v_gene: TRBV6-2/TRBV6-3
j_gene: TRBJ2-7